This TCR beta chain was captured in a study of blood T cells in healthy people across ages. On the study more broadly: Template switching caught about one barcoded beta molecule for each two T cells.

Combining a sample-barcoded 5' primer with a J-beta primer mix, a second PCR ran for roughly 7 to 12 cycles. TCRdb fed the 5' RACE reads into MiXCR, producing one record per CDR3 protein. The sample holds roughly 1.9 million distinct CDR3 sequences; 39% are singletons and the top ten take roughly 24%. The V gene's germline CDR1 is KGHDR and CDR2 SFDVKD. With 6 bases clipped from V and 2 bases from J, the junction kept 6 bases outside the gene matches. CDR3 size: 16 residues. Whole-study findings and limits: Roughly linearly, TCR beta diversity per million T cells fell as age increased.

This clonotype was observed a few times. What it recognizes is unknown. Every donor contributed roughly 10 milliliters of peripheral blood by blood draw. The V and J genes are TRBV24-1 and TRBJ2-3; TRBD2 aligns across 11 bases. The TCR originated in a human donor in good health. Specimen: blood. The CDR3 loop reads CATSNPSGGSTDTQYF. CDR3 coding DNA: TGTGCCACCAGTAATCCTAGCGGGGGGTCCACAGATACGCAGTATTTT.